This T cell receptor beta chain appears in the sequencing data of a study of cytomegalovirus exposure and HLA in healthy donors. About the research overall: Earlier, fewer than 130 million unique TCR beta sequences were recovered from approximately 180 million T cells by an analysis. Study findings and constraints: Later analysis showed most CMV-associated TCR beta chains appearing HLA-restricted. Specificity of a few CMV-associated chains for CMV antigens was verified in vitro.

Turning to this clone: Its matching antigen is unknown.

Trimming removed 8 bases at V and 1 base at J, with 5 bases between. Germline V CDR1 and CDR2: MDHEN, SYDVKM. This CDR3 region has 11 residues. Vbeta (60) and Jbeta (13) primers were used in the PCR. Profiled with immunoSEQ multiplex PCR; TCRdb holds only in-frame clones, not every one. The sample has about 180,000 clones; roughly four fifths are singletons. The TCR comes from a female donor in good health and CMV-seronegative. Sequencing was performed on PBMCs. The chain couples TRBV28 to TRBJ1-2; unclear D gene. The CDR3 reads CASVSNYGYTF. In nucleotides, the CDR3 is TGTGCCAGCGTGAGTAACTATGGCTACACCTTC.